This is a list of T cell receptor beta chains from one sample in a study of identical twins. TCRdb reprocessed the 5' RACE reads with MiXCR, giving one entry per CDR3 protein. The sample records around 490,000 distinct CDR3 sequences, roughly an eighth being singletons. These same data were also listed under a study on yellow fever vaccine responses in identical twins.

The sequenced sample consisted of CD4+ T cells sorted from blood. The receptors shown here come from a woman between 18 and 29 years old in good health. CDR3s include the opening cysteine and the closing phenylalanine or tryptophan. D genes are given only for firm matches. Not every row has a clone size; where given, it reads once, few, many or a size class.

>.|few|TRBV11-2|TRBJ2-1
TGTGCCAGCAGCTTATTCTCGGACAATGAGCAGTTCTTC
CASSLFSDNEQFF
>TRBD1|few|TRBV6-2/TRBV6-3|TRBJ2-4
TGTGCCAGCAGTTACTCGATGCGCGCGACAGGGGAGGTCGCCAAAAACATTCAGTACTTC
CASSYSMRATGEVAKNIQYF
>.|many|TRBV27|TRBJ2-1
TGTGCCAGCAGCCCTCTCGATGGGGAGCAGTTCTTC
CASSPLDGEQFF
>.|few|TRBV7-9|TRBJ1-2
TGTGCCAGCAGCACCACAGAGAGCTATGGCTACACCTTC
CASSTTESYGYTF
>.|few|TRBV18|TRBJ2-5
TGTGCCAGCTCACCAAACTCCCAAACCGGGACGCGAAAGGGAGAGACCCAGTACTTC
CASSPNSQTGTRKGETQYF
>.|few|TRBV12-3/TRBV12-4|TRBJ1-5
TGTGCCAGCCGCGGGGGGCCTAGTCAGCCCCAGCATTTT
CASRGGPSQPQHF
>TRBD2|.|TRBV12-3/TRBV12-4|TRBJ2-5
TGTGCCAGCAGTCAGACTAGCGGAGAGACCCAGTACTTC
CASSQTSGETQYF
>.|.|TRBV9|TRBJ2-5
TGTGCCAGCAGCTCCCAGACCGAGGGGAGGGAGACCCAGTACTTC
CASSSQTEGRETQYF
>TRBD2|.|TRBV6-1|TRBJ2-2
TGTGCCAGCAGCCCCGGGACTAGCCCCGGGGAGCTGTTTTTT
CASSPGTSPGELFF
>.|.|TRBV11-2|TRBJ1-6
TGTGCCAGCAGCTTAGCTCAGGGAATGAGCCCCCTCCACTTT
CASSLAQGMSPLHF
>.|many|TRBV20-1|TRBJ2-3
TGCAGTGCCACTACAATCCTACAGGCTTGGGGCACAGATACGCAGTATTTT
CSATTILQAWGTDTQYF
>TRBD2|many|TRBV7-3|TRBJ2-3
TGTGCCAGCAGCTTAGTAGCGGGGGCACCAGATACGCAGTATTTT
CASSLVAGAPDTQYF
>.|few|TRBV3-1|TRBJ2-3
TGTGCCAGCAGCCAAGATATGGCCCGACTACCACAACGTGCGTCAGATACGCAGTATTTT
CASSQDMARLPQRASDTQYF
>TRBD1|few|TRBV4-3|TRBJ2-2
TGCGCCAGCGGGACAGGGCCTAACACCGGGGAGCTGTTTTTT
CASGTGPNTGELFF
>.|.|TRBV7-9|TRBJ2-7
TGTGCCGGCAGCTTAGGACTGCGGGAAAGCACCTACGAGCAGTACTTC
CAGSLGLRESTYEQYF
>TRBD2|few|TRBV5-1|TRBJ2-7
TGCGCCAGCAGCGCAACCGGGACTAGCGACGAGCAGTACTTC
CASSATGTSDEQYF
>.|.|TRBV20-1|TRBJ2-1
TGCAGGGGGGAATGGGGACTCTCAACGGATGAGCAGTTCTTC
CRGEWGLSTDEQFF
>.|.|TRBV15|TRBJ1-3
TGTGCCACCAGCAGAGATGCGGGAACACTCTCTGGAAACACCATATATTTT
CATSRDAGTLSGNTIYF
>.|.|TRBV12-3/TRBV12-4|TRBJ2-2
TGTGCCAGCATCAGGGCCGAGGCCGGGGAGCTGTTTTTT
CASIRAEAGELFF
>.|.|TRBV2|TRBJ2-7
TGTGCCAGCGAGTCAGAAATGGTGTCGTCCTACGAGCAGTACTTC
CASESEMVSSYEQYF
>.|.|TRBV7-2|TRBJ2-1
TGTGCCAGCAGCTTAGACTTTGGACAGTACAATGAGCAGTTCTTC
CASSLDFGQYNEQFF
>.|.|TRBV19|TRBJ2-2
TGTGCCAGTAATGAGGGGTCAGTTGCCGGGGAGCTGTTTTTT
CASNEGSVAGELFF
>.|.|TRBV5-1|TRBJ2-1
TGCGCCAGCAGCTACCCGGGACTTCTCTACAATGAGCAGTTCTTC
CASSYPGLLYNEQFF
>.|.|TRBV20-1|TRBJ2-5
TGCAGTGTTACCGAGTCCCAAGAGACCCAGTACTTC
CSVTESQETQYF
>.|few|TRBV7-9|TRBJ1-4
TGTGCCAGCAGCCCGGGGGGGATCCCAACTAATGAAAAACTGTTTTTT
CASSPGGIPTNEKLFF
>.|.|TRBV20-1|TRBJ2-3
TGCAGTGCTTACACAGATACGCAGTATTTT
CSAYTDTQYF
>TRBD2|few|TRBV14|TRBJ2-5
TGTGCCAGCAGCCAAGGTGGACTAGCGACACAAGAGACCCAGTACTTC
CASSQGGLATQETQYF
>.|.|TRBV4-3|TRBJ2-5
TGCGCCAGCAGCCAACACTTTGACAGAACCCAAGAGACCCAGTACTTC
CASSQHFDRTQETQYF
>TRBD1|many|TRBV29-1|TRBJ2-7
TGCAGCGTTGGAATCCTGGACAGGGACGACGAGCAGTACTTC
CSVGILDRDDEQYF
>TRBD1|.|TRBV20-1|TRBJ2-6
TGCAGTGCTGGACAGGGCTTCGTCCTGACTTTC
CSAGQGFVLTF
>TRBD1|few|TRBV7-2|TRBJ2-7
TGTGCCAGCAGCCCAGCCCCGGGACAGGGGCACTACGAGCAGTACTTC
CASSPAPGQGHYEQYF
>TRBD2|many|TRBV28|TRBJ2-1
TGTGCCAGCATCGGAGCGGGGGGCTACTACAATGAGCAGTTCTTC
CASIGAGGYYNEQFF
>.|many|TRBV20-1|TRBJ2-4
TGCAGTGCCCTCTTATATAGCGCGTCTAATCCCCGGGGCATTCAGTACTTC
CSALLYSASNPRGIQYF